These 10 T cell receptor beta chains originate from one sample sequenced in a study of T-cell reconstitution after alpha-beta-depleted transplantation in children. The TCRbeta library incorporated unique molecular identifiers. TCRdb fed the PCR reads into MiXCR, producing one record per CDR3 protein. The profile shows 250,000 to 300,000 distinct CDR3 sequences, around 10% of them singletons. The specimen comprised PBMCs, sampled before TCRalphabeta/CD19-depleted stem cell transplant. Source of these receptors: a boy in the first two years of life with acute myeloid leukemia, due to receive a stem cell transplant.

This clonotype was picked up many times. This sequence joins TRBV27 and TRBJ2-1; no clear D. Germline values: CDR1 MNHEY, CDR2 SMNVEV (reference sequence). This CDR3 spans 13 amino acids. Trimming took off 2 bases at V and 5 bases at J, with 7 bases between the two ends. The CDR3 sequence: CASSLIFNNEQFF. CDR3 coding DNA: TGTGCCAGCAGTTTAATATTCAACAATGAGCAGTTCTTC.

In its sample, this clonotype was seen many times. The genes are TRBV5-1 and TRBJ2-7; TRBD2 aligns across 10 bases. The CDR3 consists of 15 residues. The trim removed 6 bases at V and 2 bases at J, leaving 8 bases unmatched. Germline CDR1 is SGHRS and CDR2 is YFSETQ. The CDR3 reads CASTPSGRGPYEQYF. The CDR3 DNA reads TGCGCCAGCACCCCAAGCGGGAGGGGTCCCTACGAGCAGTACTTC. Full variable domain (rest looked up from reference TRBV5-1 and TRBJ2-7): KAGVTQTPRYLIKTRGQQVTLSCSPISGHRSVSWYQQTPGQGLQFLFEYFSETQRNKGNFPGRFSGRQFSNSRSEMNVSTLELGDSALYLCASTPSGRGPYEQYFGPGTRLTVT.

This clonotype was seen at least ten times. The rearrangement joins TRBV5-1 to TRBJ2-5, with D tentatively TRBD2 (5 bases). Germline CDR1 SGHRS, CDR2 YFSETQ. There are 13 residues in the CDR3. Trimming left V 8 bases short and J 2 bases short, with 13 bases between. The CDR3: CASRKEGQETQYF. The CDR3 DNA reads as TGCGCCAGTCGGAAAGAGGGTCAAGAGACCCAGTACTTC.

V is TRBV5-4 and J is TRBJ2-5; TRBD1 matches at 7 bases. Germline V CDR1 and CDR2: SGHNT, YYREEE (reference sequence). CDR3 size: 14 residues. V lost 6 bases, J lost 1 base, and 6 bases stayed unmatched. This CDR3 reads CASTSGTVQETQYF. CDR3 DNA: TGTGCCAGCACCTCCGGGACAGTCCAAGAGACCCAGTACTTC. The complete variable domain, with remaining parts taken from reference TRBV5-4 and TRBJ2-5, reads ETGVTQSPTHLIKTRGQQVTLRCSSQSGHNTVSWYQQALGQGPQFIFQYYREEENGRGNFPPRFSGLQFPNYSSELNVNALELDDSALYLCASTSGTVQETQYFGPGTRLLVL.

There are many counts of this clonotype. The chain joins TRBV4-1 to TRBJ2-1; 12 bases are shared with TRBD2. V shed 3 bases, J shed 10 bases, and the junction held 7 bases outside the gene matches. The CDR3 loop spans 15 amino acids. Germline-derived CDR1 and CDR2 are MGHRA and YSYEKL. CDR3 DNA sequence: TGCGCCAGCAGCCAGCTAGCGGGGGGGCCAAAGGAGCAGTTCTTC. Its translation is CASSQLAGGPKEQFF.

Only a few counts were recorded for this clonotype. This chain uses TRBV7-2 with TRBJ1-5, with D tentatively TRBD1 (6 bases). Germline-derived CDR1 and CDR2 are SGHTA and FQGNSA. The CDR3 totals 16 residues. V was pared by 1 base and J by 4 bases, with 14 bases between. The CDR3 loop reads CASSLEGGGSNQPQHF. The CDR3 region has the DNA TGTGCCAGCAGCTTAGAAGGTGGGGGCTCAAATCAGCCCCAGCATTTT. The full variable domain, its missing parts supplied by reference TRBV7-2 and TRBJ1-5, is GAGVSQSPSNKVTEKGKDVELRCDPISGHTALYWYRQSLGQGLEFLIYFQGNSAPDKSGLPSDRFSAERTGGSVSTLTIQRTQQEDSAVYLCASSLEGGGSNQPQHFGDGTRLSIL.

This clonotype appeared a few times. The V call is TRBV27, the J call TRBJ2-3; D remains unclear. The CDR3 totals 14 residues. CDR1 and CDR2 (germline): MNHEY, SMNVEV (reference sequence). The V end lost 7 bases, the J end lost 2 bases, and 13 bases lay between the germline ends. The CDR3 loop is CASNPDWNTDTQYF. In nucleotides, the CDR3 is TGTGCCAGCAACCCTGACTGGAACACAGATACGCAGTATTTT.

This clonotype was seen a handful of times. V is TRBV7-9 and J is TRBJ2-3; D is uncertain. This CDR3 spans 13 amino acids. In germline, CDR1 is SEHNR, CDR2 FQNEAQ (reference sequence). The V and J ends lost 5 bases and 1 base respectively, with 7 bases between them. The CDR3 DNA is TGTGCCAGCAGCCGCTTTGGCACAGATACGCAGTATTTT. Its translation: CASSRFGTDTQYF.

This clonotype appeared many times. The V gene is TRBV7-3, the J gene TRBJ2-5; either TRBD1 or TRBD2 may supply D (5 bases each). Deletions cut 1 base from V and 4 bases from J, with 16 bases between. Per the germline V gene, CDR1 is SGHTA and CDR2 is FQGTGA. CDR3 size: 16 residues. The CDR3 here is CASSLSAGTISETQYF. Written as DNA, the CDR3 is TGTGCCAGCAGCTTAAGCGCCGGGACCATTTCAGAGACCCAGTACTTC.

This clonotype was observed a few times. This chain uses TRBV18 with TRBJ1-2, with TRBD1 matching 7 bases. The length of the CDR3 is 17 residues. Per germline, CDR1 KGHSH and CDR2 LQKENI. J gave up 6 bases and V 2 bases, and 15 bases lay outside the gene matches. CDR3 bases: TGTGCCAGCTCACCAAAGTCGTTGGGAGGGACAGCGGATGGCTACACCTTC. Its protein product is CASSPKSLGGTADGYTF.